The 27 T cell receptor beta chains below all came from one sample that was sequenced in a study of vaccination and CD4 T cells after COVID-19. No antigen has been assigned to these receptors. Specified treatment: roughly 11-day PBMC culture with coronavirus spike peptide pools or control peptides (ViraFEST assay). Sequence data for DNA of cultured CD4+ T cells were generated by the Oncomine TCR Beta short-read assay. Each CDR3 protein is one row after TCRdb ran MiXCR on the PCR reads. The data hold some 20,000 distinct CDR3 sequences, with around 53% observed a single time. Sequencing was done on a sample of CD4+ T cells from blood, cultured in vitro. Receptors originate from a human donor who had recovered from COVID-19.

The rearrangement joins TRBV20-1 to TRBJ1-2; D may be TRBD1 (5 bases). The CDR3 contains 15 residues. The germline gives CDR1 DFQATT, CDR2 SNEGSKA (reference sequence). Trimming shortened V by 1 base and J by 3 bases, and 15 bases separated the two germline ends. This CDR3 is CSARADPRGDYGYTF. The CDR3, as DNA: TGCAGTGCTAGAGCTGACCCCCGGGGCGACTATGGCTACACCTTC.

This clonotype was detected a few times. The V and J genes are TRBV7-9 and TRBJ1-1; the D gene is possibly TRBD1 (5 bases). From germline, CDR1 is SEHNR and CDR2 FQNEAQ (reference sequence). With 3 bases removed from V and 7 bases from J, the gap between germline ends came to 12 bases. The CDR3 is 13 residues long. DNA of the CDR3: TGTGCCAGCAGCTTCTTGGGGGGGAGTGAAGCTTTCTTT. It translates to CASSFLGGSEAFF. Together with reference TRBV7-9 and TRBJ1-1, the CDR3 gives the full variable domain: DTGVSQNPRHKITKRGQNVTFRCDPISEHNRLYWYRQTLGQGPEFLTYFQNEAQLEKSRLLSDRFSAERPKGSFSTLEIQRTEQGDSAMYLCASSFLGGSEAFFGQGTRLTVV.

V usage is TRBV9 and J usage is TRBJ1-2; D remains unclear. V lost 0 bases, J lost 4 bases, and 13 bases lay in between. Germline V gives CDR1 SGDLS, CDR2 YYNGEE. The CDR3 spans 15 residues. The DNA of the CDR3 is TGTGCCAGCAGCGTAGAAGGCAGGTCCTTCTATGGCTACACCTTC. This translates into CASSVEGRSFYGYTF.

This clonotype was counted only a few times. The chain carries TRBV30 and TRBJ1-2, with 9 bases fitting TRBD1. V trimming: 3 bases; J trimming: 4 bases; junction bases outside the gene matches: 18. The germline gives CDR1 GTSNPN, CDR2 SVGIG (reference sequence). The CDR3 runs to 18 residues. This chain's CDR3 is CAWSRHSDRGWVVYGYTF. CDR3 bases: TGTGCCTGGAGCCGGCACTCAGACAGGGGGTGGGTTGTCTATGGCTACACCTTC.

V usage is TRBV20-1 and J usage is TRBJ2-7; D tentatively reads TRBD1 or TRBD2 (5 bases each). The germline V gene has CDR1 DFQATT and CDR2 SNEGSKA (reference sequence). This CDR3 has 16 amino acids. The V end lost 0 bases, the J end lost 8 bases, and 23 bases lay between the germline ends. The CDR3 nucleotides read TGCAGTGCTAGAGATTATTCGGGGCTTCTACGTAGGCAGCAGTACTTC. Its protein is CSARDYSGLLRRQQYF.

The chain employs TRBV5-1 and TRBJ1-2, with D tentatively TRBD1 (6 bases). The germline V and J ends were trimmed by 0 bases and 7 bases, with 16 bases remaining between them. This CDR3 comprises 15 residues. CDR1 is SGHRS and CDR2 is YFSETQ in the germline V gene. The CDR3 reads CASSLGGRGSGGYTF. The CDR3 nucleotides are TGCGCCAGCAGCTTGGGGGGCAGGGGCTCTGGTGGCTACACCTTC.

Note on this clonotype: At one end, the junction sequence differs from germline, possibly due to a read error. The V gene is TRBV7-9, the J gene TRBJ1-6; maybe TRBD1 (5 bases). The V gene's germline CDR1 is SEHNR and CDR2 FQNEAQ (reference sequence). There are 19 residues in the CDR3. As DNA, the CDR3 is TGTGCCAGAAGCTTGCAAGGGACGGGTGTTAGCTCCTATAATTCACCCCTCCACTTT. Residues: CARSLQGTGVSSYNSPLHF.

J is TRBJ1-1 and V is TRBV30; the D gene is possibly TRBD1 (5 bases). The length of the CDR3 is 13 residues. Germline CDR1 is GTSNPN and CDR2 is SVGIG (reference sequence). V was cut by 3 bases and J by 5 bases, with 13 bases left in between. The chain's CDR3 is CAWRTERGTEAFF. The CDR3 DNA sequence: TGTGCCTGGAGAACGGAGAGGGGAACTGAAGCTTTCTTT.

By share, this clonotype ranks as medium-sized. The rearrangement uses TRBV20-1 and TRBJ1-6; D unclear. Germline CDR1 is DFQATT and CDR2 is SNEGSKA (reference sequence). Between the trimmed V and J ends, which lost 6 bases and 6 bases, there was a span of 15 bases. CDR3 length: 14 amino acids. In DNA, the CDR3 is TGCAGTGCCCGAACCGAGGCGCTTAATTCACCCCTCCACTTT. It translates to CSARTEALNSPLHF.

The CDR3 here is CASSEMLSSGANVLTF. In DNA, the CDR3 is TGTGCCAGCAGTGAAATGTTGAGCTCTGGGGCCAACGTCCTGACTTTC. This chain links TRBV6-1 with TRBJ2-6; D is ambiguous. The germline CDR1 and CDR2 sequences are MNHNS and SASEGT. V was shortened by 2 bases and J by 0 bases, with 8 bases between the two germline ends. The CDR3 covers 16 residues.

This sequence joins TRBV7-2 and TRBJ2-3; D unclear. V shed 2 bases and J shed 2 bases, with 11 bases lying between them. CDR1 is SGHTA and CDR2 is FQGNSA in the germline V gene. CDR3 length: 15 amino acids. DNA of the CDR3: TGTGCCAGCAGCTTAAGTACGGCCCTCACAGATACGCAGTATTTT. Translated, it gives CASSLSTALTDTQYF.

This sequence joins TRBV2 and TRBJ1-1, with a tentative D call TRBD1 (6 bases). Trimming cost V 7 bases and J 0 bases, with 18 bases left between them. Per germline, CDR1 SNHLY and CDR2 FYNNEI. This CDR3 is built from 16 residues. The CDR3 loop is CASTTRQVYMNTEAFF. As DNA, the CDR3 is TGTGCCAGCACTACCCGACAGGTTTACATGAACACTGAAGCTTTCTTT.

The CDR3 is CASSPLRLSPYF. The CDR3 bases are TGTGCCAGCAGCCCCCTCCGACTATCCCCGTATTTT. The V gene is TRBV7-2, the J gene TRBJ2-3; a weak D match, TRBD2 (5 bases). The CDR3 is made up of 12 amino acids. Germline V CDR1 and CDR2: SGHTA, FQGNSA. The germline V and J ends were trimmed by 5 bases and 14 bases, with 17 bases remaining between them.

This CDR3 reads CASSSYGYTF. Written as DNA, the CDR3 is TGTGCCAGCAGTTCCTATGGCTACACCTTC. The chain employs TRBV6-5 and TRBJ1-2; D is unresolved. Looked up from germline, CDR1 is MNHEY and CDR2 is SVGAGI. Trimming removed 4 bases from V and 4 bases from J, with 1 base in between. The CDR3 length is 10 residues.

In its sample, this clonotype was seen a few times. The chain is built from TRBV19 and TRBJ2-5; no firm D call. Per the germline V gene, CDR1 is LNHDA and CDR2 is SQIVND (reference sequence). The V end was cut by 2 bases, the J end by 0 bases, with 7 bases between. The length of the CDR3 is 14 residues. This CDR3 reads CASSILGYQETQYF. In nucleotides, the CDR3 is TGTGCCAGTAGTATACTGGGATACCAAGAGACCCAGTACTTC.

This sequence joins TRBV5-4 and TRBJ2-3; 9 bases are shared with TRBD2. Unmatched junction bases numbered 4, after V lost 2 bases and J lost 3 bases. CDR1 is SGHNT and CDR2 is YYREEE in the germline V gene (reference sequence). The length of the CDR3 is 15 residues. The CDR3, as DNA: TGTGCCAGCAGCTTCGGACTAGCGCTGACAGATACGCAGTATTTT. Encoded protein: CASSFGLALTDTQYF.

The chain uses TRBV7-2 and TRBJ1-3; 8 positions match TRBD1. CDR1 is SGHTA, CDR2 FQGNSA, per germline. V trimming: 4 bases; J trimming: 8 bases; junction bases outside the gene matches: 13. There are 16 residues in the CDR3. This CDR3 is CASSSTGGLRRDTIYF. CDR3 coding DNA: TGTGCCAGCAGCTCTACAGGGGGGCTTCGCCGAGACACCATATATTTT.

V and J are TRBV6-1 and TRBJ1-1; D not resolved. CDR1 is MNHNS and CDR2 is SASEGT in the germline V gene. The CDR3 length is 11 residues. V was trimmed by 1 base and J by 6 bases, leaving 3 bases between them. CDR3 nucleotides: TGTGCCAGCAGTGAAGTCCCTGAAGCTTTCTTT. Encoded protein: CASSEVPEAFF.

This clonotype turned up a few times. The chain carries TRBV12-3 or TRBV12-4 and TRBJ2-3; a weak D match, TRBD2 (5 bases). V was pared by 6 bases and J by 8 bases, with 12 bases between. The CDR3 is made up of 12 amino acids. In DNA form, the CDR3 reads TGTGCCAGCAGCCCCCCGGGGAGTACGCAGTATTTT. This gives the protein CASSPPGSTQYF.

V and J are TRBV7-2 and TRBJ1-6; D remains unclear. Per germline, CDR1 SGHTA and CDR2 FQGNSA. Deletions cut 1 base from V and 5 bases from J, with 3 bases between. The CDR3 loop spans 13 amino acids. CDR3 region: CASSLEHNSPLHF. The CDR3 DNA sequence: TGTGCCAGCAGCTTAGAACATAATTCACCCCTCCACTTT.

J is TRBJ1-1 and V is TRBV14; TRBD1 matches 7 bases. CDR3 size: 16 residues. The germline V gene encodes CDR1 SGHDN and CDR2 FVKESK. The V gene end was trimmed by 1 base and the J gene end by 3 bases; junction bases not matched to a gene: 8. The CDR3 nucleotides read TGTGCCAGCAGCCAAGGAATCGGACAGGTGTACACTGAAGCTTTCTTT. It encodes CASSQGIGQVYTEAFF.

The genes are TRBV6-2 or TRBV6-3 and TRBJ2-3, with TRBD2 matching over 7 bases. The CDR3 has 14 residues. V was clipped by 7 bases and J by 3 bases; unmatched bases: 7. Germline lookup yields CDR1 MNHEY and CDR2 SVGEGT. Here the CDR3 reads CASKREGRTDTQYF. CDR3 DNA sequence: TGTGCCAGCAAAAGGGAGGGCCGGACAGATACGCAGTATTTT.

A word on this clonotype: The junction departs from the called germline gene at one end, perhaps through a read error. The V call is TRBV7-6, the J call TRBJ1-2; no clear D gene. Germline lookup yields CDR1 SGHVS and CDR2 FNYEAQ. CDR3 length: 13 amino acids. The CDR3 is CAGSAGEAYGYTF. CDR3 bases: TGTGCCGGCAGCGCCGGGGAGGCCTATGGCTACACCTTC.

CDR3 region: CASSLFGDGYTF. The CDR3 DNA follows: TGTGCCAGCAGCTTATTTGGGGATGGCTACACCTTC. This chain uses TRBV7-8 with TRBJ1-2; D ambiguous. This CDR3 spans 12 amino acids. The V gene lost 2 bases and the J gene lost 6 bases, with 7 bases spanning the gap. Looked up from germline, CDR1 is SGHVS and CDR2 is FQNEAQ.

In DNA, the CDR3 is TGTGCCAGCAGTTTAACCGGGGGGGTCCAAGAGACCCAGTACTTC. Protein product: CASSLTGGVQETQYF. V and J are TRBV12-3 or TRBV12-4 and TRBJ2-5; 8 bases are shared with TRBD2. This CDR3 region has 15 residues. The V segment lost 2 bases and the J segment 1 base; nucleotides outside the gene matches: 3.

The chain joins TRBV20-1 to TRBJ1-2; TRBD1 is a possible D gene (6 bases). The CDR3 loop spans 12 amino acids. Trimming removed 4 bases at V and 4 bases at J, with 10 bases between. Germline lookup yields CDR1 DFQATT and CDR2 SNEGSKA (reference sequence). CDR3 residues: CSATGTSYGYTF. CDR3 bases: TGCAGTGCTACCGGGACAAGCTATGGCTACACCTTC.

V gene TRBV28 combines with J gene TRBJ1-5; TRBD1 matches at 8 bases. Trimming removed 4 bases from V and 0 bases from J; junction bases left unmatched: 5. Germline V CDR1 and CDR2: MDHEN, SYDVKM. The CDR3 has 16 amino acids. The CDR3 coding sequence is TGTGCCAGCAGTTGGCAGGGACAGGTTAGCAATCAGCCCCAGCATTTT. Translation: CASSWQGQVSNQPQHF.